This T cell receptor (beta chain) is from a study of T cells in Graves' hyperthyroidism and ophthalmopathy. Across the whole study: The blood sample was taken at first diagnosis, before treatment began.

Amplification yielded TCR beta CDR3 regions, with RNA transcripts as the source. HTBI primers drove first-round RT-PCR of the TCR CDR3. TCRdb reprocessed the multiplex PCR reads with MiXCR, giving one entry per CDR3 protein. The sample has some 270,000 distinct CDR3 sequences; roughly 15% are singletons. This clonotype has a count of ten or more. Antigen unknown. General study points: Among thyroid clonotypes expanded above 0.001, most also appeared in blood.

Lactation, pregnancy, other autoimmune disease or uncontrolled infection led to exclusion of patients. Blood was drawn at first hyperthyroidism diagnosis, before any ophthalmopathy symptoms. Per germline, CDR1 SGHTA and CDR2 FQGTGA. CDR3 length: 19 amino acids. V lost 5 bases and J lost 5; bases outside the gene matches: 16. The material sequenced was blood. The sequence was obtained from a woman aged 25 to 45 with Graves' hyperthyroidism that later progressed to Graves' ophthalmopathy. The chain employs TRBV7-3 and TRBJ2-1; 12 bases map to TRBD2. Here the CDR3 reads CASSPRTSGTLHGNNEQFF. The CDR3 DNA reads TGTGCCAGCAGCCCGAGGACTAGCGGGACCCTCCACGGCAACAATGAGCAGTTCTTC.